This T cell receptor (beta chain) is drawn from a study of long-term antiretroviral therapy in people with HIV. The assay, immunoSEQ v3.0, was run at survey level. Sequencing aimed at roughly 40,000-55,000 T-cell genomes per sample. Assay used: immunoSEQ multiplex PCR; TCRdb lists only in-frame clones, some missing. Counted here are around 25,000 clones, 70% to 90% occurring once; the ten biggest clones make up around 3.9%. A few counts support this clone. No fewer than two post-ART and no fewer than one pre-ART PBMC samples existed for each donor. The input for sequencing was unsorted PBMCs, taken 1.9 years after starting antiretroviral therapy. This clonotype was sampled from a woman aged 30 to 39 with HIV.

The CDR3 region has the DNA TGTGCCAGTAGTAGAAGGGAAGGAGACGGGGAGCTGTTTTTT. Translating gives CASSRREGDGELFF. The V gene is TRBV19, the J gene TRBJ2-2; no definite D call. CDR1 is LNHDA and CDR2 is SQIVND in the germline V gene (reference sequence). V gave up 4 bases and J gave up 7 bases, with 13 bases separating them. The CDR3 has 14 amino acids.